The entry below gives a single TCR beta chain sequence along with its context. Original data processing: Amplified reference gene primers provided the basis for estimating nucleated cell counts. TCRdb's table, derived via immunoSEQ multiplex PCR, lists solely in-frame clones and lacks some. That table gives V, J and clone size, and the DNA gave D and trimming. The profile shows about 250,000 clones, around nine tenths of them singletons. These data belong to a study of blood T cell repertoires in COVID-19. Study as a whole: There were acute and convalescent COVID-19 samples, and they came from the United States, Italy and Spain. PBMCs, B-cell-depleted T cells, or T cells provided the cDNA or gDNA that made up the material.

Sample: peripheral blood. The sequence derives from a woman in her 40s who had recovered from COVID-19.

The CDR3 loop reads CASRWGGPNTGELFF. The CDR3 DNA follows: TGTGCCAGCAGGTGGGGGGGCCCCAACACCGGGGAGCTGTTTTTT. This chain joins TRBV2 and TRBJ2-2, with a tentative D call TRBD2 (7 bases). V gave up 6 bases and J gave up 2 bases, with 13 bases separating them. The CDR3 has 15 amino acids. CDR1 SNHLY and CDR2 FYNNEI come from the germline V gene.